This paragraph reports one TCR beta chain. Its antigen is unidentified. V was pared by 3 bases and J by 0 bases, with 5 bases between. The CDR3 loop spans 13 amino acids. Germline-derived CDR1 and CDR2 are SGHVS and FNYEAQ. Expressed TCRB transcripts were sequenced because the isolated RNA had all been reverse transcribed beforehand. Some 3.6 million reads on average were seen across naive, central memory and regulatory T cell samples. Some clones are missing from TCRdb's copy, which holds only in-frame ones; the method was immunoSEQ multiplex PCR. The repertoire holds roughly 150,000 clones, with 10% as singletons. This entry comes from a study of beta chain features in type 1 diabetes. Study-wide results and caveats: For Type 1 diabetes patients, all four CD4+ subsets carried TCRB CDR3s that were moderately but significantly shorter. A greater similarity of naive, central memory and Treg TCRB repertoires was seen among patients than among healthy donors.

Via the markers CD45RO/CCR7/CD25/CD127/CD95/CD27, stem cell-like memory, regulatory, central memory and naive CD4+ cells were sorted. Sequencing was done on a sample of central memory CD4+ T cells from blood. This receptor was obtained from a man under 40 with type 1 diabetes. The chain is built from TRBV7-6 and TRBJ2-5; no firm D call. In nucleotides, the CDR3 is TGTGCCAGCAGCTTTATGTACCAAGAGACCCAGTACTTC. It specifies CASSFMYQETQYF.